A single sample is the source of the 13 T cell receptor beta chains below, sequenced in a study of identical twins. TCRdb re-called the 5' RACE reads with MiXCR, one entry per CDR3 protein. Seen here are some 730,000 distinct CDR3 sequences, 18% observed once, and the top ten hold about an eighth. This sample also belongs to another study, concerning T cells expressing NK-cell markers.

Sequenced material: PBMCs. These receptors were collected from a woman aged 18 to 35 in good health.

The rearrangement joins TRBV12-3 or TRBV12-4 to TRBJ2-2; no clear D. This CDR3 region has 17 residues. Trimming removed 2 bases at V and 2 bases at J, with 15 bases between. The CDR3 DNA sequence: TGTGCCAGCAGTTTATCCCCCGGGCCGCAAAACACCGGGGAGCTGTTTTTT. Translating it yields CASSLSPGPQNTGELFF.

This chain joins TRBV18 and TRBJ2-1; 7 nucleotides line up with TRBD1. Looked up from germline, CDR1 is KGHSH and CDR2 is LQKENI. The CDR3 loop spans 15 amino acids. V was pared by 4 bases and J by 1 base, with 4 bases of the junction left unmatched. CDR3 residues: CASSRDRVSYNEQFF. CDR3 coding DNA: TGTGCCAGCTCACGAGACAGGGTTTCCTACAATGAGCAGTTCTTC.

In this sample, this clonotype turned up a few times. This chain uses TRBV29-1 with TRBJ2-3, with D perhaps TRBD1 or TRBD2 (5 bases each). The germline V gene has CDR1 SQVTM and CDR2 ANQGSEA. The CDR3 sequence is 15 residues long. Trimming left V 1 base short and J 3 bases short, with 14 bases between. CDR3 sequence (DNA): TGCAGCGTTGAAGGGGGACGGGTACCAACAGATACGCAGTATTTT. Translation: CSVEGGRVPTDTQYF.

This chain joins TRBV14 and TRBJ2-4; the match to TRBD1 covers 10 bases. V was clipped by 7 bases and J by 8 bases; unmatched bases: 8. The CDR3 is 14 amino acids. Per germline, CDR1 SGHDN and CDR2 FVKESK. The CDR3 region is CASKRSGQGYIQYF. The CDR3 nucleotides read TGTGCCAGCAAAAGGTCGGGACAGGGGTACATTCAGTACTTC.

This chain joins TRBV9 and TRBJ1-5; possible D gene TRBD1, 5 bases. Per germline, CDR1 SGDLS and CDR2 YYNGEE. Trimming took 0 bases from V and 6 from J, leaving 13 bases between them. The CDR3 has 15 amino acids. CDR3 DNA sequence: TGTGCCAGCAGCGTAGATAATTGGGGGGGTCAGCCCCAGCATTTT. Amino acids: CASSVDNWGGQPQHF.

The chain employs TRBV20-1 and TRBJ2-7, with 8 bases lining up with TRBD2. V lost 4 bases to trimming and J lost 6 bases; unmatched junction nucleotides: 8. The CDR3 has 13 amino acids. Looked up from germline, CDR1 is DFQATT and CDR2 is SNEGSKA (reference sequence). Written as DNA, the CDR3 is TGCAGTGCTAACCTAGCGGGCCGGCCCGAGCAGTACTTC. Translating it yields CSANLAGRPEQYF.

The chain links TRBV29-1 to TRBJ2-1; 9 positions match TRBD2. Germline CDR1 is SQVTM and CDR2 is ANQGSEA. With V trimmed by 5 bases and J by 7 bases, 12 bases remained unmatched. This CDR3 comprises 15 residues. CDR3 in DNA: TGCAGCGTTCTAATGCTAGCGGGGCAGGCAAATGAGCAGTTCTTC. This codes for CSVLMLAGQANEQFF.

Notes on this clonotype: One end of the junction varies from germline; a read error may be responsible. The chain is built from TRBV30 and TRBJ2-1, with D maybe TRBD2 (6 bases). From germline, CDR1 is GTSNPN and CDR2 SVGIG (reference sequence). This CDR3 has 11 amino acids. The CDR3 here is CAWRGRDSQHF. In nucleotides, the CDR3 is TGTGCCTGGAGGGGACGGGACTCCCAACACTTC.

This clonotype appeared a few times. The chain uses TRBV6-4 and TRBJ2-7; 11 nucleotides align to TRBD2. Per germline, CDR1 MRHNA and CDR2 SNTAGT. The trim removed 6 bases at V and 2 bases at J, leaving 6 bases unmatched. The CDR3 covers 15 residues. The CDR3 DNA is TGTGCCAGCAGCTGGGGACTAGCGGAGCCCTACGAGCAGTACTTC. Protein: CASSWGLAEPYEQYF.

This clonotype was observed a handful of times. The chain combines TRBV5-1 with TRBJ2-1, with TRBD1 matching 7 bases. The CDR3 consists of 16 residues. CDR1 and CDR2 (germline): SGHRS, YFSETQ. V was clipped by 0 bases and J by 7 bases; unmatched bases: 10. DNA for the CDR3: TGCGCCAGCAGCTTGGTGTCGGGCCAGGGGGAAAATGAGCAGTTCTTC. This gives the protein CASSLVSGQGENEQFF.

The chain is built from TRBV29-1 and TRBJ2-5; D call uncertain. The V gene lost 6 bases and the J gene lost 5 bases, with 16 bases spanning the gap. This CDR3 is built from 13 residues. Looked up from germline, CDR1 is SQVTM and CDR2 is ANQGSEA. This CDR3 reads CSVPGNHGETQYF. In DNA, the CDR3 is TGCAGCGTGCCGGGCAACCACGGGGAGACCCAGTACTTC.

This clonotype has just a few counts. V gene TRBV4-3 combines with J gene TRBJ2-1, with D possibly matching TRBD2 (6 bases). Germline V gene sequence: CDR1 LGHNA, CDR2 YSLEER. The CDR3 length is 14 residues. Trimming shortened V by 0 bases and J by 12 bases, and 15 bases separated the two germline ends. The CDR3 DNA reads as TGCGCCAGCAGCCAAGACGGGAGAAGCTTTGGGCAGTTCTTC. It yields the protein CASSQDGRSFGQFF.

The V gene is TRBV20-1, the J gene TRBJ2-3, with TRBD1 as a possible D gene (6 bases). CDR3 length: 15 amino acids. Per germline, CDR1 DFQATT and CDR2 SNEGSKA (reference sequence). Deletions cut 2 bases from V and 0 bases from J, with 12 bases between. The CDR3 region is CSARKRTVSTDTQYF. The CDR3 DNA follows: TGCAGTGCTAGAAAGCGGACAGTGAGCACAGATACGCAGTATTTT.